The T cell receptor beta chain under discussion was sequenced for a study of beta chain features in type 1 diabetes. Overall study results and limits: Moderate yet significant TCRB CDR3 shortening was seen in Type 1 diabetes patients in all four CD4+ subsets.

V lost 4 bases and J 1 base, leaving 14 bases between the germline ends. The CDR3 contains 15 residues. Per the germline V gene, CDR1 is SQVTM and CDR2 is ANQGSEA. This clone appeared a few times. What it binds is not known. The entirety of the isolated RNA underwent reverse transcription, so expressed TCRB transcripts were sequenced. Approximately 3.6 million reads were obtained on average from naive, central memory and regulatory T cell samples. Here immunoSEQ multiplex PCR was the method, and the copy in TCRdb shows in-frame clones only, minus some. The sample includes some 660,000 clones, around 15% of them seen just once.

The sequence derives from a young man with type 1 diabetes. The sample was naive CD4+ T cells from blood. V and J are TRBV29-1 and TRBJ1-5; D possibly corresponds to TRBD1 (6 bases). CDR3 residues: CSVVGSGASNQPQHF. The CDR3 nucleotides read TGCAGCGTTGTAGGGTCAGGGGCGAGCAATCAGCCCCAGCATTTT.